A selection of T cell receptor beta chains follows, all from one sample in a study of T cells expressing NK-cell markers. From the 5' RACE reads, TCRdb lists one entry per CDR3 protein and no DNA. The table for this sample gives about 260,000 distinct CDR3 sequences. What was sequenced was blood T cells: a sorted CD56 or NKG2C T cell subset, CD4+ or CD8+ T cells, or bulk PBMC T cells (not recorded which). The source of these receptors is a man in his late teens or twenties in good health. Both conserved end residues are part of each CDR3.

V gene: TRBV5-1
J gene: TRBJ2-5
CDR3 protein: CASSLAQGRPETQYF

V gene: TRBV7-9
J gene: TRBJ2-3
CDR3 protein: CASRTKLSTDTQYF

V gene: TRBV20-1
J gene: TRBJ2-3
CDR3 protein: CSAINSKKRAFTDTQYF

V gene: TRBV28
J gene: TRBJ1-5
CDR3 protein: CASSLMGGRGSNQPQHF

V gene: TRBV10-3
J gene: TRBJ2-1
CDR3 protein: CAISTSGGDEQFF

V gene: TRBV12-3/TRBV12-4
J gene: TRBJ2-5
CDR3 protein: CASSSRRQGQETQYF

V gene: TRBV5-1
J gene: TRBJ1-5
CDR3 protein: CASSLSGANQPQHF

V gene: TRBV10-3
J gene: TRBJ2-5
CDR3 protein: CAITSTEDPEETQYF

V gene: TRBV4-2
J gene: TRBJ1-4
CDR3 protein: CASSQDWARISEKLFF

V gene: TRBV6-4
J gene: TRBJ2-1
CDR3 protein: CASSDSGSTAQFF

V gene: TRBV30
J gene: TRBJ2-4
CDR3 protein: CAWSVGRNIQYF

V gene: TRBV20-1
J gene: TRBJ2-5
CDR3 protein: CSAREIGIETQYF

V gene: TRBV5-1
J gene: TRBJ2-3
CDR3 protein: CASSLEAPVGADTQYF

V gene: TRBV7-2
J gene: TRBJ1-2
CDR3 protein: CASSRAWGDGYTF

V gene: TRBV29-1
J gene: TRBJ2-2
CDR3 protein: CSVVVDSNTGELFF

V gene: TRBV19
J gene: TRBJ2-6
CDR3 protein: CASIDRAGANVLTF

V gene: TRBV5-5
J gene: TRBJ2-1
CDR3 protein: CASSLDSIPPNEQFF

V gene: TRBV11-2
J gene: TRBJ2-1
CDR3 protein: CASSRSGTRKFF

V gene: TRBV5-6
J gene: TRBJ2-4
CDR3 protein: CASSLGGTVTKNIQYF

V gene: TRBV11-2
J gene: TRBJ1-6
CDR3 protein: CASSLQEGSPLHF

V gene: TRBV20-1
J gene: TRBJ1-5
CDR3 protein: CSARATGGGADQPQHF

V gene: TRBV29-1
J gene: TRBJ1-1
CDR3 protein: CSVEVGIDTEAFF

V gene: TRBV10-1
J gene: TRBJ2-2
CDR3 protein: CASSPGTRGTGELFF

V gene: TRBV10-3
J gene: TRBJ2-2
CDR3 protein: CAIPRRGLAGGGTGELFF

V gene: TRBV12-3/TRBV12-4
J gene: TRBJ1-1
CDR3 protein: CASSLRSSTEAFF

V gene: TRBV12-3/TRBV12-4
J gene: TRBJ1-6
CDR3 protein: CASTTGTRNSPLHF

V gene: TRBV19
J gene: TRBJ2-2
CDR3 protein: CASSPRARAGELFF

V gene: TRBV14
J gene: TRBJ2-1
CDR3 protein: CASSQDRVAEQFF

V gene: TRBV11-2
J gene: TRBJ1-1
CDR3 protein: CASSVQVEAFF

V gene: TRBV19
J gene: TRBJ2-1
CDR3 protein: CASSGWDRGEEQFF

V gene: TRBV5-1
J gene: TRBJ2-7
CDR3 protein: CASRVTGVYEQYF

V gene: TRBV7-2
J gene: TRBJ2-7
CDR3 protein: CASSLEASRPWEYF

V gene: TRBV7-9
J gene: TRBJ1-6
CDR3 protein: CASSPATDNSPLHF

V gene: TRBV5-1
J gene: TRBJ2-2
CDR3 protein: CASSLNTGELFF

V gene: TRBV18
J gene: TRBJ2-1
CDR3 protein: CASSPEGDSNEQFF

V gene: TRBV6-5
J gene: TRBJ2-1
CDR3 protein: CASLASGYNEQFF

V gene: TRBV5-4
J gene: TRBJ2-7
CDR3 protein: CASSSKGTSGPSYEQYF

V gene: TRBV29-1
J gene: TRBJ1-2
CDR3 protein: CSVGTNYGYTF

V gene: TRBV10-3
J gene: TRBJ2-4
CDR3 protein: CATTGMLGNIQYF

V gene: TRBV6-2/TRBV6-3
J gene: TRBJ2-3
CDR3 protein: CASSPRVPGQGILPPTDTQYF

V gene: TRBV20-1
J gene: TRBJ2-4
CDR3 protein: CSVFGAKNIQYF

V gene: TRBV24-1
J gene: TRBJ2-1
CDR3 protein: CATREGQGYNEQFF

V gene: TRBV9
J gene: TRBJ2-5
CDR3 protein: CASSVGGTGRAQYF

V gene: TRBV2
J gene: TRBJ2-3
CDR3 protein: CANTQSPTHSTDTQYF

V gene: TRBV6-1
J gene: TRBJ1-2
CDR3 protein: CASSEETGLYGYTF

V gene: TRBV19
J gene: TRBJ2-3
CDR3 protein: CASSGGSAQYF

V gene: TRBV20-1
J gene: TRBJ2-3
CDR3 protein: CSAPRATDTQYF

V gene: TRBV5-1
J gene: TRBJ2-3
CDR3 protein: CASSPIRTGGLNTQYF

V gene: TRBV7-9
J gene: TRBJ2-3
CDR3 protein: CASSPVATTDTQYF

V gene: TRBV12-3/TRBV12-4
J gene: TRBJ2-1
CDR3 protein: CASSLGLGSREQFF

V gene: TRBV7-9
J gene: TRBJ2-1
CDR3 protein: CASSFGGTQFF

V gene: TRBV27
J gene: TRBJ2-7
CDR3 protein: CASSLSVWGEQYF

V gene: TRBV13
J gene: TRBJ2-2
CDR3 protein: CASSQERFGELFF

V gene: TRBV5-5
J gene: TRBJ1-1
CDR3 protein: CASSWGLNTEAFF

V gene: TRBV20-1
J gene: TRBJ2-1
CDR3 protein: CSALPLTSGSSDRQFF